The TCR beta chain described here comes from a study of graft-versus-host responses after intestinal transplantation. The method was immunoSEQ multiplex PCR; TCRdb's version includes in-frame clones alone and lacks a portion of them. In the table there are over 65,000 clones, roughly nine tenths of which are singletons. A word on this clone: Its antigen remains unknown.

V was cut by 2 bases and J by 4 bases, with 5 bases left in between. CDR3 length: 12 residues. The germline V gene has CDR1 SGHRS and CDR2 YFSETQ. The chain combines TRBV5-1 with TRBJ2-3, with D uncertain. This sequence originates from a human donor who received an intestinal transplant. Sequencing was performed on unstimulated CD4+ T cells sorted from spleen or lymph node cells, taken before intestinal transplant. This CDR3 reads CASSLHADTQYF. The CDR3 coding sequence is TGCGCCAGCAGCTTACACGCAGATACGCAGTATTTT.